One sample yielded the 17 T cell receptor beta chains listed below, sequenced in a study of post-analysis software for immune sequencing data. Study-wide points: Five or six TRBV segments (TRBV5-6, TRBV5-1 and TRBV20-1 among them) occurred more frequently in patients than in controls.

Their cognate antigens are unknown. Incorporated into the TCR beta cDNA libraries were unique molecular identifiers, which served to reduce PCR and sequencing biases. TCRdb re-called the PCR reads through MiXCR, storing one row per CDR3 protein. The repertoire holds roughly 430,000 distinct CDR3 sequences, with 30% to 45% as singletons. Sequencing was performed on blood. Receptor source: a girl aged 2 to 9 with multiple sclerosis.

CDR3 sequence reads: CASSVAGGTGANVLTF. DNA of the CDR3: TGTGCCAGCAGCGTAGCGGGGGGCACTGGGGCCAACGTCCTGACTTTC. V and J are TRBV9 and TRBJ2-6, with a tentative D call TRBD2 (7 bases). V lost 0 bases and J lost 2, with 9 bases in between. CDR1 SGDLS and CDR2 YYNGEE come from the germline V gene. The CDR3 is made up of 16 amino acids.

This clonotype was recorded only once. The DNA of the CDR3 is TGCAGTGCTATGGAAGGGACTAGCCGCAATGAGCAGTTCTTC. Its translation: CSAMEGTSRNEQFF. The chain joins TRBV20-1 to TRBJ2-1; TRBD2 matches 9 bases. V shed 4 bases, J shed 6 bases, and the junction held 7 bases outside the gene matches. The germline gives CDR1 DFQATT, CDR2 SNEGSKA (reference sequence). The CDR3 consists of 14 residues.

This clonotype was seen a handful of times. The CDR3 coding sequence is TGTGCCAGCAGCGAGGGGGTCTTGGGACCCACAGATACGCAGTATTTT. Residues: CASSEGVLGPTDTQYF. V is TRBV9 and J is TRBJ2-3; tentatively, D is TRBD1 (6 bases). Trimming removed 3 bases from V and 2 bases from J, with 16 bases in between. The CDR3 is 16 amino acids. Germline loops: CDR1 SGDLS, CDR2 YYNGEE.

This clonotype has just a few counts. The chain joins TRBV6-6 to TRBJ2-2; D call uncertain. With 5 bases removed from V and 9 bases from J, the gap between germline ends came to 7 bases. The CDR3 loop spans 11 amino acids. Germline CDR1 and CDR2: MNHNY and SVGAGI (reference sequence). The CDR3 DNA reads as TGTGCCAGCAGTATAGCTTGGGAGCTGTTTTTT. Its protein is CASSIAWELFF.

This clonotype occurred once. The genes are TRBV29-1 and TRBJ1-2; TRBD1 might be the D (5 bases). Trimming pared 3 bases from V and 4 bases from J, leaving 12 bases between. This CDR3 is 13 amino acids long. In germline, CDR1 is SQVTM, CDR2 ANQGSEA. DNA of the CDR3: TGCAGCGTTGAGAGGGGTGGTTTCTATGGCTACACCTTC. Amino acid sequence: CSVERGGFYGYTF.

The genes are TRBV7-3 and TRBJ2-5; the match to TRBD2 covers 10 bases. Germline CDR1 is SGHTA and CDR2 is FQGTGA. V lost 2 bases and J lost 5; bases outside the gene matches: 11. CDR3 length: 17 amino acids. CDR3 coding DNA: TGTGCCAGCAGCTTAGGGTCCAGCGGGAGGGCCCGGGAGACCCAGTACTTC. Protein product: CASSLGSSGRARETQYF.

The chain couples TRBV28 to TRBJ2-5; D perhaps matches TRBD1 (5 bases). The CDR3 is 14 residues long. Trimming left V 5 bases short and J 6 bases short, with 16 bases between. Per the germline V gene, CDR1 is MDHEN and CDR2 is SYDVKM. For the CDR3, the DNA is TGTGCCAGCAGTCGACAGCCCGCAGGAAAGACCCAGTACTTC. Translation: CASSRQPAGKTQYF.

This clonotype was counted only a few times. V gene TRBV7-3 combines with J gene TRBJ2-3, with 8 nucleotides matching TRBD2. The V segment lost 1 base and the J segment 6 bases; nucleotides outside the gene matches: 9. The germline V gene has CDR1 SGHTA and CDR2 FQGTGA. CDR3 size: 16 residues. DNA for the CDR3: TGTGCCAGCAGCTTAATGCGGGAACGGACTAGCGATACGCAGTATTTT. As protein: CASSLMRERTSDTQYF.

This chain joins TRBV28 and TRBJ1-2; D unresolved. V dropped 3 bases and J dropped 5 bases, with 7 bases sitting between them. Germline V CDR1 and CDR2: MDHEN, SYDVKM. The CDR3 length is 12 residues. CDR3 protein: CASSFTVYGYTF. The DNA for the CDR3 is TGTGCCAGCAGTTTTACAGTGTATGGCTACACCTTC.

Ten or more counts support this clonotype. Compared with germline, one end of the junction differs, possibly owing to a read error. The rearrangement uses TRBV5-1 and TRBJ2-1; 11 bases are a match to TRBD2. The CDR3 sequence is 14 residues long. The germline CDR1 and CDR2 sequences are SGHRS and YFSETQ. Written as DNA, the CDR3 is TGTGCCAGCAGCCCGGGACTAGCGGACAATGAGCAGTTCTTC. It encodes CASSPGLADNEQFF.

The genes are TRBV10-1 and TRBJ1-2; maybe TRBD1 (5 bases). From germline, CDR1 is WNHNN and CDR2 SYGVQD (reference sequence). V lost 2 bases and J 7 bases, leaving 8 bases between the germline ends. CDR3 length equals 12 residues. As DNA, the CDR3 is TGCGCCAGCAGTGAGGAAACAGGTGGCTACACCTTC. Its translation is CASSEETGGYTF.

CDR3 sequence: CASSPTPGEETQYF. Here the CDR3 DNA reads TGCGCCAGCAGCCCGACCCCTGGGGAGGAGACCCAGTACTTC. V gene TRBV5-1 combines with J gene TRBJ2-5, with D possibly TRBD2 on 5 matching bases. This CDR3 has 14 amino acids. The germline V and J ends were trimmed by 4 bases and 5 bases, with 15 bases remaining between them. Germline CDR1 SGHRS, CDR2 YFSETQ.

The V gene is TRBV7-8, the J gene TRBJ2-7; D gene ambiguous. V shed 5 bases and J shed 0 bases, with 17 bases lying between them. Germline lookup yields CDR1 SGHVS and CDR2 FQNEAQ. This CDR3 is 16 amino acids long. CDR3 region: CASSEIRSASSYEQYF. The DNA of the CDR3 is TGTGCCAGCAGCGAGATCAGGTCCGCAAGCTCCTACGAGCAGTACTTC.

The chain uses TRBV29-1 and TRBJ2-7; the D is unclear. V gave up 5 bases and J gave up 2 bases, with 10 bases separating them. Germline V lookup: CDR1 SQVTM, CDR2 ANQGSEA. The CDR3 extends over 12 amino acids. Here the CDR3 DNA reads TGCAGCGTTCCCTGGGCAGCCTACGAGCAGTACTTC. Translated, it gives CSVPWAAYEQYF.

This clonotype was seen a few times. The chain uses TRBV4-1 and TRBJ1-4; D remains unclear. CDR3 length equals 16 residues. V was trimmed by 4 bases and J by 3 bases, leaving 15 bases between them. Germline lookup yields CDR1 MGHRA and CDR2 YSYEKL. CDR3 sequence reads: CASSRIPLEANEKLFF. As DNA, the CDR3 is TGCGCCAGCAGCCGAATTCCTTTAGAGGCTAATGAAAAACTGTTTTTT.

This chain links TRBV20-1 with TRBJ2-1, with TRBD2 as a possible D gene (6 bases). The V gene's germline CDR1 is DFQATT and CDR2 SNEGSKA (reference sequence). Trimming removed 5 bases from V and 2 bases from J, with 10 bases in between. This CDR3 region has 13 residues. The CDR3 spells CSAGRNPYNEQFF. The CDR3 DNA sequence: TGCAGTGCTGGGAGGAATCCCTACAATGAGCAGTTCTTC.

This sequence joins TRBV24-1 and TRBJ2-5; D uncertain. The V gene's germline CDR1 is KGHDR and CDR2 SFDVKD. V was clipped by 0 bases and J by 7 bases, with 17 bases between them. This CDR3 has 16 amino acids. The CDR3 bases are TGTGCCACCAGTGATTTGGGCTCGGACCCCATTGGGACCCAGTACTTC. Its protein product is CATSDLGSDPIGTQYF.